The T cell receptor beta chain under discussion was sequenced for a study of Ad26.COV2.S vaccination and SARS-CoV-2 variants. Turning to the study itself: The authors gave Ad26.COV2.S intramuscularly, either once or twice 56 days apart. Regarding the study as a whole: Placebo and vaccine recipients had non-spike TCR breadth that was similar. Measurements of TCR breadth and depth may have given underestimates of the total T cell responses.

Produced via immunoSEQ multiplex PCR; TCRdb's table is partial and in-frame only. In the table there are hundreds of thousands of clones, 83% of which are singletons. The germline V gene encodes CDR1 MNHEY and CDR2 SVGAGI. V shed 2 bases and J shed 4 bases, with 11 bases lying between them. The CDR3 totals 14 residues. Treatment meaning: roughly 18 received Ad26.COV2.S at low or high dose, single or two shots; a few received placebo; per-sample allocation not given. Sampling was performed 63 days after the first vaccine or placebo injection. In the case of this clone: No antigen is known for it.

The receptor's source is a person between 18 and 60 years old who received the Ad26.COV2.S COVID-19 vaccine or a placebo. Here the sequenced sample was peripheral blood, taken in a trial of Ad26.COV2.S vaccine versus placebo. This sequence joins TRBV6-5 and TRBJ1-2; D ambiguous. The CDR3 loop is CASSYNSVPYGYTF. The CDR3 DNA sequence: TGTGCCAGCAGTTACAATTCGGTCCCCTATGGCTACACCTTC.